Each of the 8 T cell receptor beta chains below was sequenced from the same sample in a study of T cell responses to AZD1222 COVID-19 vaccine. TCRdb keeps only in-frame clones here, not all; method: immunoSEQ multiplex PCR. The table includes tens of thousands of clones, roughly 90% detected once. The sample was peripheral blood, taken 28 days after the second AZD1222 dose. The receptor source for this set is an adult who received the AZD1222 COVID-19 vaccine.

This chain links TRBV27 with TRBJ2-3; possibly TRBD1 for D (6 bases). The CDR3 spans 14 residues. The V gene lost 5 bases and the J gene lost 2 bases, with 11 bases spanning the gap. The V gene's germline CDR1 is MNHEY and CDR2 SMNVEV (reference sequence). The DNA for the CDR3 is TGTGCCAGCAGTAAAAGACAGGACACAGATACGCAGTATTTT. Protein: CASSKRQDTDTQYF.

This chain uses TRBV18 with TRBJ1-5; no clear D gene. The CDR3 loop spans 13 amino acids. CDR1 is KGHSH, CDR2 LQKENI, per germline. Trimming left V 5 bases short and J 6 bases short, with 11 bases between. CDR3 sequence reads: CASSDGMGQPQHF. CDR3 nucleotide sequence: TGTGCCAGCTCAGATGGGATGGGTCAGCCCCAGCATTTT.

The chain recombines TRBV4-3 with TRBJ2-3; 13 nucleotides line up with TRBD2. The CDR3 consists of 18 residues. The germline V gene has CDR1 LGHNA and CDR2 YSLEER. Trimming cost V 7 bases and J 0 bases; bases outside gene matches: 10. DNA for the CDR3: TGCGCCAGCACCGAGGGACTAGCGGGGTCCCCTAGCACAGATACGCAGTATTTT. Amino acids: CASTEGLAGSPSTDTQYF.

The genes are TRBV4-3 and TRBJ2-2; 9 nucleotides agree with TRBD1. The CDR3 runs to 17 residues. V was pared by 4 bases and J by 6 bases, with 12 bases of the junction left unmatched. Germline V gene lookup returns CDR1 LGHNA and CDR2 YSLEER. The CDR3 protein is CASSPNVGQGTPGELFF. In DNA form, the CDR3 reads TGCGCCAGCAGCCCCAATGTCGGACAGGGGACCCCCGGGGAGCTGTTTTTT.

Only a few counts were recorded for this clone. The CDR3 is CASSQQTSGGPTDTQYF. CDR3 in DNA: TGCGCCAGCAGCCAACAGACTAGCGGGGGCCCAACAGATACGCAGTATTTT. The chain is built from TRBV4-1 and TRBJ2-3, with 12 bases matching TRBD2. Germline trimming cut 2 bases from V and 3 bases from J; bases unmatched to any gene: 6. Germline values: CDR1 MGHRA, CDR2 YSYEKL. The CDR3 sequence is 17 residues long.

The rearrangement joins TRBV19 to TRBJ1-5; 8 nucleotides agree with TRBD1. The J segment lost 6 bases and the V segment lost 7 bases, leaving 11 bases of the junction unmatched. The V gene's germline CDR1 is LNHDA and CDR2 SQIVND (reference sequence). There are 15 residues in the CDR3. The CDR3 reads CASTPGTGLGQPQHF. The CDR3, as DNA: TGTGCCAGTACGCCCGGGACAGGTCTCGGTCAGCCCCAGCATTTT.

The V call is TRBV19, the J call TRBJ2-5, with 7 bases fitting TRBD1. Per the germline V gene, CDR1 is LNHDA and CDR2 is SQIVND (reference sequence). The CDR3 is 14 amino acids. V lost 5 bases to trimming and J lost 4 bases; unmatched junction nucleotides: 7. CDR3 protein: CASSQQGTPETQYF. The CDR3 region has the DNA TGTGCCAGTAGTCAACAGGGGACCCCAGAGACCCAGTACTTC.

The rearrangement joins TRBV29-1 to TRBJ1-2; tentative D call: TRBD1 (5 bases). The V end lost 7 bases, the J end lost 8 bases, and 26 bases lay between the germline ends. The CDR3 consists of 15 residues. CDR1 SQVTM and CDR2 ANQGSEA come from the germline V gene. The CDR3 is CSALPAVGGVGGYTF. The CDR3 DNA follows: TGCAGCGCCCTACCCGCAGTCGGGGGTGTAGGGGGCTACACCTTC. Looking up the rest from reference TRBV29-1 and TRBJ1-2 gives the full variable domain: SAVISQKPSRDICQRGTSLTIQCQVDSQVTMMFWYRQQPGQSLTLIATANQGSEATYESGFVIDKFPISRPNLTFSTLTVSNMSPEDSSIYLCSALPAVGGVGGYTFGSGTRLTVV.